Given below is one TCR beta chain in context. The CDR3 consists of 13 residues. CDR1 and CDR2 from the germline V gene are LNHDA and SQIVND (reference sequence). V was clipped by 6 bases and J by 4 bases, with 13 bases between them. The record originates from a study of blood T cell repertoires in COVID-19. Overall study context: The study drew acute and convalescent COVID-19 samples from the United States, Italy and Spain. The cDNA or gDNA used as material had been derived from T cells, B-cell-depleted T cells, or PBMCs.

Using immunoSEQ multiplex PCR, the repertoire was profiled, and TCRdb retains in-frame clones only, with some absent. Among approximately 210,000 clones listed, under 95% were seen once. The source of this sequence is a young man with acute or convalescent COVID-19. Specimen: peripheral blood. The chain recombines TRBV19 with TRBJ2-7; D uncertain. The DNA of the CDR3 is TGTGCCAGTAGATCGTCCCTCCCTTACGAGCAGTACTTC. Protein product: CASRSSLPYEQYF. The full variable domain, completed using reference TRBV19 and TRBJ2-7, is DGGITQSPKYLFRKEGQNVTLSCEQNLNHDAMYWYRQDPGQGLRLIYYSQIVNDFQKGDIAEGYSVSREKKESFPLTVTSAQKNPTAFYLCASRSSLPYEQYFGPGTRLTVT.